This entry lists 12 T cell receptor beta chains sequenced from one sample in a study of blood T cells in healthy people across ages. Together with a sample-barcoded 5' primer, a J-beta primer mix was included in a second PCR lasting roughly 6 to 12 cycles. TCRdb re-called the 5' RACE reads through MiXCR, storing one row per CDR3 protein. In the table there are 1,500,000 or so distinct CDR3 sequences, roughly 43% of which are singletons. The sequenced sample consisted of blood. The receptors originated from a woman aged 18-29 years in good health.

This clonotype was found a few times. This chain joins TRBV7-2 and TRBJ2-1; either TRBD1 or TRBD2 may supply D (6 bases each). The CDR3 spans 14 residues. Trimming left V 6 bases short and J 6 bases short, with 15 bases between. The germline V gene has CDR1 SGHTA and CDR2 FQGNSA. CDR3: CASRLPGAPNEQFF. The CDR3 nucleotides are TGTGCCAGCAGGTTACCGGGGGCCCCCAATGAGCAGTTCTTC.

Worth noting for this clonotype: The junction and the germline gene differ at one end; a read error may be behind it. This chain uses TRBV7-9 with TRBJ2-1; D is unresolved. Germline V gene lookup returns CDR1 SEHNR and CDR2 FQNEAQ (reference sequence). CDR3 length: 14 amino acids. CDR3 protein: CASTPTVSYNEQSF. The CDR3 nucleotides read TGTGCCAGCACCCCGACTGTCTCCTACAATGAGCAGTCCTTC.

CDR3 DNA: TGTGCCAGCAGTTTATCTTGGTTCTACAATGAGCAGTTCTTC. This encodes CASSLSWFYNEQFF. This sequence joins TRBV27 and TRBJ2-1, with D hard to call. CDR3 size: 14 residues. Trimming pared 0 bases from V and 3 bases from J, leaving 6 bases between. Germline V gene sequence: CDR1 MNHEY, CDR2 SMNVEV (reference sequence).

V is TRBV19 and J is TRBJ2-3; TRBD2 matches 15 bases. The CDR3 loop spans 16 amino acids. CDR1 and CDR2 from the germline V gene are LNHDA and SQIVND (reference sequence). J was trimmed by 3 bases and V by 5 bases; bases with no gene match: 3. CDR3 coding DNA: TGTGCCAGTAGTCGGACTAGCGGGAGGGTTACAGATACGCAGTATTTT. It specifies CASSRTSGRVTDTQYF.

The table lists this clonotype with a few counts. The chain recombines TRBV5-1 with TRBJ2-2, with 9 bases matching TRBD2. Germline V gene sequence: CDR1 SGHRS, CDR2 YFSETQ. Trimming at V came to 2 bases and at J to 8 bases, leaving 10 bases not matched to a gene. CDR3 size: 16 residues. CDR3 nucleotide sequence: TGCGCCAGCAGCTTCCTTAGCGGGGGAGAAATAGGGGAGCTGTTTTTT. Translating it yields CASSFLSGGEIGELFF.

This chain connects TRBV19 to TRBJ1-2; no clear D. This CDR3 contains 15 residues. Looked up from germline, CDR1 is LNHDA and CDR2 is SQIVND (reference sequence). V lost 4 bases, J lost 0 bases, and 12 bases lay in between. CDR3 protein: CASSRIEGANYGYTF. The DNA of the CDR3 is TGTGCCAGTAGTAGAATAGAGGGAGCTAACTATGGCTACACCTTC.

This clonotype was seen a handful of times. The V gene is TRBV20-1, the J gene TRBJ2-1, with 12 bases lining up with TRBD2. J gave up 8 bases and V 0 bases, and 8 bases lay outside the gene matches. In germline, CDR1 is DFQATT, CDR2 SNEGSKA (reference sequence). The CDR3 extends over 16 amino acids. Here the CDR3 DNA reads TGCAGTGCTAGAGATCGCCTAGCGGGGGGGCACCATGAGCAGTTCTTC. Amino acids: CSARDRLAGGHHEQFF.

The CDR3, as DNA: TGTGCCAGCAGTTCAGCTGGACAGGGGACCGGGGAGCTGTTTTTT. Translation gives CASSSAGQGTGELFF. V and J are TRBV12-3 or TRBV12-4 and TRBJ2-2; 9 nucleotides match TRBD1. V shed 4 bases, J shed 5 bases, and the junction held 5 bases outside the gene matches. The CDR3 runs to 15 residues.

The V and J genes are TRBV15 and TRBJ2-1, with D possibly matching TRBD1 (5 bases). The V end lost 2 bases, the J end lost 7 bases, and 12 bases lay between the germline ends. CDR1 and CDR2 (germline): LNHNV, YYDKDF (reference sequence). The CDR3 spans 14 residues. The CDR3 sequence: CATSRTPTANEQFF. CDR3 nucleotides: TGTGCCACCAGCAGAACCCCGACAGCTAATGAGCAGTTCTTC.

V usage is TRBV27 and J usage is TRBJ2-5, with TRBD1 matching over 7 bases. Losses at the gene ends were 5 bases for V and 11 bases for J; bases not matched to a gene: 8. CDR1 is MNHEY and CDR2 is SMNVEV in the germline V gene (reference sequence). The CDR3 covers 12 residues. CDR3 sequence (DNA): TGTGCCAGCAGTAAGCCAGGGGGTGAGCAGTACTTC. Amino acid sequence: CASSKPGGEQYF.

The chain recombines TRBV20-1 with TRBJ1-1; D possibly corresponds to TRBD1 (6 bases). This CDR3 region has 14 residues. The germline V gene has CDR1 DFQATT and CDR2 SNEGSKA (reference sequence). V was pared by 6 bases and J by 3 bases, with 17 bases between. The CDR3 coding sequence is TGCAGTGCGGCAGGGGAAGGAACACACACTGAAGCTTTCTTT. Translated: CSAAGEGTHTEAFF.

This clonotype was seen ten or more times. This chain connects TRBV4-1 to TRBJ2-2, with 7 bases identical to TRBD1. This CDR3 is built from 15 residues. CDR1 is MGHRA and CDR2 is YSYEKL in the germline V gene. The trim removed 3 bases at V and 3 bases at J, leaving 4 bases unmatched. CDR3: CASSQPGTDTGELFF. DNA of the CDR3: TGCGCCAGCAGCCAGCCCGGGACAGACACCGGGGAGCTGTTTTTT.